These 5 T cell receptor beta chains share one sample of origin, sequenced in a study of T cells in Graves' hyperthyroidism and ophthalmopathy. Template material for amplifying TCR beta CDR3 regions consisted of RNA transcripts. During a first-round RT-PCR of the TCR CDR3, the HTBI primer set was used. TCRdb reanalysed the multiplex PCR reads using MiXCR and keeps one entry per CDR3 protein. The profile covers under 300,000 distinct CDR3 sequences, with 25% appearing a single time and about 30% taken by the ten largest. The material sequenced was blood. Receptors originate from a man aged 35-49 years with Graves' hyperthyroidism that later progressed to Graves' ophthalmopathy.

This clonotype was counted many times. The chain couples TRBV30 to TRBJ2-5; the match to TRBD2 covers 7 bases. CDR3 length: 15 amino acids. CDR1 GTSNPN and CDR2 SVGIG come from the germline V gene (reference sequence). Trimming cost V 2 bases and J 1 base; bases outside gene matches: 7. CDR3 amino acids: CAWSLAGLPQETQYF. The DNA of the CDR3 is TGTGCCTGGAGTCTGGCGGGACTACCCCAAGAGACCCAGTACTTC.

The chain uses TRBV12-3 or TRBV12-4 and TRBJ1-5; weak D call: TRBD1 (5 bases). Trimming stripped 7 bases from V and 3 bases from J, with 19 bases between. CDR3 length: 16 residues. CDR3 in DNA: TGTGCCAGCACCTGGTCAGGCAGGGCCGTCAATCAGCCCCAGCATTTT. Residues: CASTWSGRAVNQPQHF.

The genes are TRBV11-2 and TRBJ2-7, with D possibly being TRBD2 (6 bases). This CDR3 spans 16 amino acids. Germline lookup yields CDR1 SGHAT and CDR2 FQNNGV. Trimming left V 2 bases short and J 3 bases short, with 17 bases between. This CDR3 is CASSLNRESRSYEQYF. DNA for the CDR3: TGTGCCAGCAGCTTAAACCGGGAGAGCAGGAGCTACGAGCAGTACTTC.

This clonotype was counted ten times or more. This chain links TRBV6-1 with TRBJ1-2; 9 positions agree with TRBD1. The CDR3 has 12 amino acids. Trimming removed 4 bases from V and 10 bases from J; junction bases left unmatched: 4. Looked up from germline, CDR1 is MNHNS and CDR2 is SASEGT. The CDR3 nucleotides are TGTGCCAGCAGTGCCGACAGGGGGATCTACACCTTC. Translating gives CASSADRGIYTF.

The chain employs TRBV28 and TRBJ2-6; D might be TRBD1 or TRBD2, each matching 5 bases. CDR1 is MDHEN and CDR2 is SYDVKM in the germline V gene. V gave up 5 bases and J gave up 0 bases, with 14 bases separating them. The CDR3 runs 17 residues. The CDR3 reads CASSGRDGHSGANVLTF. The DNA of the CDR3 is TGTGCCAGCAGTGGCCGGGACGGTCACTCTGGGGCCAACGTCCTGACTTTC. Drawing the rest from reference TRBV28 and TRBJ2-6, the complete variable domain is DVKVTQSSRYLVKRTGEKVFLECVQDMDHENMFWYRQDPGLGLRLIYFSYDVKMKEKGDIPEGYSVSREKKERFSLILESASTNQTSMYLCASSGRDGHSGANVLTFGAGSRLTVL.